One and the same sample provided the 5 T cell receptor beta chains below, sequenced in a study of T cell changes during pregnancy in multiple sclerosis. Data came from immunoSEQ multiplex PCR; TCRdb stores just in-frame clones and leaves some out. The sample lists about 29,000 clones, around 89% seen once, with about 6.3% in the top ten. Sequenced material: CD8+ T cells from peripheral blood mononuclear cells, taken after pregnancy. The receptors stem from a female donor with multiple sclerosis, enrolled in a pregnancy study.

The chain is built from TRBV27 and TRBJ2-2; a weak D match, TRBD1 (6 bases). CDR1 and CDR2 from the germline V gene are MNHEY and SMNVEV (reference sequence). Trimming left V 6 bases short and J 0 bases short, with 14 bases between. This CDR3 spans 16 amino acids. Here the CDR3 reads CASSPTGSTNTGELFF. The CDR3, as DNA: TGTGCCAGCAGCCCGACAGGTTCAACGAACACCGGGGAGCTGTTTTTT.

This clone was recorded only once. V and J are TRBV27 and TRBJ2-7; D perhaps matches TRBD1 (6 bases). CDR1 is MNHEY, CDR2 SMNVEV, per germline (reference sequence). V was cut by 3 bases and J by 1 base, with 13 bases left in between. There are 15 residues in the CDR3. The CDR3 is CASSFNREVSYEQYF. Here the CDR3 DNA reads TGTGCCAGCAGTTTTAACAGGGAAGTTTCCTACGAGCAGTACTTC.

This clone appeared once. The chain is built from TRBV19 and TRBJ2-4, with D possibly TRBD2 on 5 matching bases. CDR3 size: 14 residues. Between the trimmed V and J ends, which lost 8 bases and 4 bases, there was a span of 15 bases. The germline V gene has CDR1 LNHDA and CDR2 SQIVND (reference sequence). For the CDR3, the DNA is TGTGCCAGTGAGGATAGGAGGCTTAAAAACATTCAGTACTTC. It yields the protein CASEDRRLKNIQYF. The full variable domain, completed using reference TRBV19 and TRBJ2-4, is DGGITQSPKYLFRKEGQNVTLSCEQNLNHDAMYWYRQDPGQGLRLIYYSQIVNDFQKGDIAEGYSVSREKKESFPLTVTSAQKNPTAFYLCASEDRRLKNIQYFGAGTRLSVL.

V is TRBV11-1 and J is TRBJ1-1; D ambiguous. This CDR3 contains 13 residues. CDR1 is SGHAT and CDR2 is FQDESV in the germline V gene (reference sequence). Trimming removed 1 base from V and 4 bases from J, with 7 bases in between. The CDR3 sequence is CASSLGSSTEAFF. The CDR3, as DNA: TGTGCCAGCAGCTTAGGTTCCAGCACTGAAGCTTTCTTT. Combining the CDR3 with reference TRBV11-1 and TRBJ1-1 gives the whole variable domain EAEVAQSPRYKITEKSQAVAFWCDPISGHATLYWYRQILGQGPELLVQFQDESVVDDSQLPKDRFSAERLKGVDSTLKIQPAELGDSAMYLCASSLGSSTEAFFGQGTRLTVV.

The gene calls are TRBV4-2 and TRBJ2-3; TRBD2 agrees at 10 bases. CDR1 is LGHNA and CDR2 is YNFKEQ in the germline V gene. With 4 bases clipped from V and 0 bases from J, the junction kept 7 bases outside the gene matches. The CDR3 contains 17 residues. The CDR3 DNA reads TGTGCCAGCAGCCTAGGGACTAGCGCAACAAGCACAGATACGCAGTATTTT. It codes for CASSLGTSATSTDTQYF.